This T cell receptor beta chain was sequenced in a study of T cell responses to AZD1222 COVID-19 vaccine. Notes on the study in general: Repertoires were obtained only post-peak T cell response. Recipients of AZD1222 seropositive at baseline numbered only 6 or 7.

Germline V gives CDR1 SGHVS, CDR2 FQNEAQ. V was trimmed by 4 bases and J by 6 bases, leaving 12 bases between them. The CDR3 has 14 amino acids. This clone occurred once. Its specificity is not known. Researchers grouped second doses given at about 4 or about 12 weeks into one pool. This table comes from immunoSEQ multiplex PCR, and its TCRdb copy is limited to in-frame clones, with some not included. Of under 150,000 clones listed, roughly 92% are singletons. The TCR sequence derives from an adult who received the AZD1222 COVID-19 vaccine. V is TRBV7-8 and J is TRBJ1-4; weak D call: TRBD1 (5 bases). Sequenced here: peripheral blood, sampled 28 days after the second AZD1222 dose. CDR3 protein: CASSYDSGHEKLFF. In DNA form, the CDR3 reads TGTGCCAGCAGCTATGACAGCGGCCATGAAAAACTGTTTTTT.